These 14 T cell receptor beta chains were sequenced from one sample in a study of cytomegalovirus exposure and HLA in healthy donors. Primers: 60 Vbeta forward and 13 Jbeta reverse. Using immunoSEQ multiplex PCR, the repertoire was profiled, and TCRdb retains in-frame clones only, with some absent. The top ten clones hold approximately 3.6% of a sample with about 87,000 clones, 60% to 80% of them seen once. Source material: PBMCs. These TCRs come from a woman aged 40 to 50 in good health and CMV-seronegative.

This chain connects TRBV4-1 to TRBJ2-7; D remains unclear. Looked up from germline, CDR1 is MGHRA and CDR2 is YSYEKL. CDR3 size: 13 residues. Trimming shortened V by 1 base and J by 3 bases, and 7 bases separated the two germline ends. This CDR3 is CASSQAENYEQYF. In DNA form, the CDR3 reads TGCGCCAGCAGCCAAGCGGAGAACTACGAGCAGTACTTC.

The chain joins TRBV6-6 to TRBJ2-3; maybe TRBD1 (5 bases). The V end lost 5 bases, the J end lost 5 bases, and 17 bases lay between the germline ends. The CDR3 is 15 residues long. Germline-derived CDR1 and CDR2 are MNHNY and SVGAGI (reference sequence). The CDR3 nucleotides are TGTGCCAGCAGTGACGCAAAGGGGTCCGGAGATACGCAGTATTTT. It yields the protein CASSDAKGSGDTQYF.

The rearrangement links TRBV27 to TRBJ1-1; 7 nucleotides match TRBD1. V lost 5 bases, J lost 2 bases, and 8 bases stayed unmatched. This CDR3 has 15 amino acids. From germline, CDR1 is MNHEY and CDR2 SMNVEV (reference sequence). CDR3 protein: CASSPDRTGNTEAFF. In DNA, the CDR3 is TGTGCCAGCAGTCCCGACCGGACAGGTAACACTGAAGCTTTCTTT.

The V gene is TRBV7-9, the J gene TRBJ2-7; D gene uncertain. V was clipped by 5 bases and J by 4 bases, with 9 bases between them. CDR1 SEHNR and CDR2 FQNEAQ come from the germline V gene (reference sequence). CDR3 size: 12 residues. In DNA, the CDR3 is TGTGCCAGCAGCCCCCTAGGATACGAGCAGTACTTC. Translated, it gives CASSPLGYEQYF.

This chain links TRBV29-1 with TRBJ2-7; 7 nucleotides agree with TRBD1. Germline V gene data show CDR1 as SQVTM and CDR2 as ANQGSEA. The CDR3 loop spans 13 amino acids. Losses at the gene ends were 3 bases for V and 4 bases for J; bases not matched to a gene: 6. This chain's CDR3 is CSVELGGGYEQYF. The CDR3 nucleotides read TGCAGCGTTGAGCTAGGGGGCGGGTACGAGCAGTACTTC.

CDR3 sequence (DNA): TGCGCCAGCAGCCATACAGGGGGTGCCACTAATGAAAAACTGTTTTTT. This sequence encodes CASSHTGGATNEKLFF. V is TRBV4-1 and J is TRBJ1-4; 8 nucleotides agree with TRBD1. Per germline, CDR1 MGHRA and CDR2 YSYEKL. CDR3 size: 16 residues. Losses at the gene ends were 3 bases for V and 2 bases for J; bases not matched to a gene: 5.

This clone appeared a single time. CDR3 bases: TGTGCCAGCAGCTCTCAACCCGGGACTCACAATGAGCAGTTCTTC. This gives the protein CASSSQPGTHNEQFF. This chain uses TRBV7-3 with TRBJ2-1; weak D call: TRBD2 (6 bases). Germline CDR1 SGHTA, CDR2 FQGTGA. The CDR3 covers 15 residues. V lost 4 bases and J lost 5, with 15 bases in between.

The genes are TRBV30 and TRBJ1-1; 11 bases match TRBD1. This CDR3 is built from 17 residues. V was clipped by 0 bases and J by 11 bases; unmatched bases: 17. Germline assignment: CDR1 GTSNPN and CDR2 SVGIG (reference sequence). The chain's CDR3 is CAWSVRTGGFITASAFF. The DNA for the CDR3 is TGTGCCTGGAGTGTCCGGACAGGGGGCTTTATCACAGCGTCCGCTTTCTTT.

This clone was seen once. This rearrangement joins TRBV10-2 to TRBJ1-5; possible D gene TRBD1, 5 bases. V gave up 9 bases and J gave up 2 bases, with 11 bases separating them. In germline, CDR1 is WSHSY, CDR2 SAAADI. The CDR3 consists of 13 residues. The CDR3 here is CASVGGGNQPQHF. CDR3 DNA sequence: TGCGCCAGTGTGGGGGGGGGCAATCAGCCCCAGCATTTT.

The CDR3 nucleotides are TGTGCCAGCGCGGGGGGAGTTAATGAAAAACTGTTTTTT. Amino acid sequence: CASAGGVNEKLFF. This chain links TRBV6-6 with TRBJ1-4, with D perhaps TRBD1 (5 bases). Trimming cost V 8 bases and J 4 bases, with 11 bases left between them. CDR1 and CDR2 (germline): MNHNY, SVGAGI (reference sequence). CDR3 size: 13 residues.

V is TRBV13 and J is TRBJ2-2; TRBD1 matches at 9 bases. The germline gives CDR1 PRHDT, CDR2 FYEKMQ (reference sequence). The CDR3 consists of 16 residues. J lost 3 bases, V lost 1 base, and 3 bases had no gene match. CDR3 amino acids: CASSLDGTGHTGELFF. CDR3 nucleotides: TGTGCCAGCAGCTTAGATGGGACAGGGCACACCGGGGAGCTGTTTTTT.

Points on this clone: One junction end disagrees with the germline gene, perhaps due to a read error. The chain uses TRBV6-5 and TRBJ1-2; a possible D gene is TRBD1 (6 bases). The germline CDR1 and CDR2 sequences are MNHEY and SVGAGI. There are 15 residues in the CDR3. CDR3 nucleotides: TGTGCCAGCTCCACAGACGCGGACAGCTACTATGGCTACCCCTTC. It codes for CASSTDADSYYGYPF.

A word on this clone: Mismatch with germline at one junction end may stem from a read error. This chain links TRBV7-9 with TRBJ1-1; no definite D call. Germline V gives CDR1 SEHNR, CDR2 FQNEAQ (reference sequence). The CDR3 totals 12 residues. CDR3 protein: CSSSKTTLEAFF. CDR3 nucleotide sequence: TGTTCCAGCAGCAAGACAACGCTTGAGGCTTTCTTT.

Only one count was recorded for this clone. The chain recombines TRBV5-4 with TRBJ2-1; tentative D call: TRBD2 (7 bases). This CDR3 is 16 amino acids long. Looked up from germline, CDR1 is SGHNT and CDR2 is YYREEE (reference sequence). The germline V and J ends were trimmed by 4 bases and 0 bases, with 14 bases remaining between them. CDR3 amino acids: CASSGGGAGSYNEQFF. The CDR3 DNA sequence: TGTGCCAGCAGCGGAGGGGGGGCAGGCTCCTACAATGAGCAGTTCTTC.